In its sample, the clone carrying this T cell receptor (beta chain) was seen once. This entry comes from a study of blood T cell repertoires in COVID-19. At the level of the study: Samples came from the United States, Italy and Spain, spanning acute and convalescent COVID-19. Sample material is recorded as cDNA or gDNA derived from T cells, B-cell-depleted T cells, or PBMCs.

V was clipped by 1 base and J by 6 bases, with 22 bases between them. The CDR3 spans 18 residues. CDR1 is LNHDA, CDR2 SQIVND, per germline (reference sequence). The protocol was immunoSEQ multiplex PCR, while the TCRdb copy is restricted to in-frame clones and leaves out a portion. The profile shows 180,000 or so clones, approximately 86% of them singletons. The rearrangement joins TRBV19 to TRBJ2-1; tentatively, D is TRBD2 (7 bases). This receptor was obtained from a man aged 55-75 years with acute or convalescent COVID-19. Sequenced input: peripheral blood. CDR3 nucleotide sequence: TGTGCCAGTAGTATAGGATGGGGGGCGGGAGCGATAGGCAATGAGCAGTTCTTC. The encoded protein is CASSIGWGAGAIGNEQFF.